This T cell receptor (beta chain) emerged from a study of tumor-infiltrating lymphocytes in primary liver carcinoma. As for this clonotype: The final CDR3 position lacks the conserved phenylalanine or tryptophan, pointing to a likely read error.

RNA was extracted from whole blood without cell sorting, alongside germline DNA. The germline gives CDR1 SGHAT, CDR2 FQNNGV. This CDR3 is built from 13 residues. Using a constant-region primer together with ProtoScript II reverse transcriptase, TCR beta cDNA was made from approximately 0.55 ug of total RNA. Three nested multiplex PCR rounds, a slightly modified ARM-PCR, produced the libraries for TCR beta. For around 11 cycles apiece, the opening two PCR rounds ran with TRBV1-TRBV30 forward primers and a C-beta reverse primer. TCRdb reprocessed the multiplex PCR reads with MiXCR, giving one entry per CDR3 protein. The sample holds some 200,000 distinct CDR3 sequences, less than 75% seen once.

This receptor was taken from a woman aged 55-70 years with primary liver carcinoma and hepatitis B virus infection. The chain uses TRBV11-2 and TRBJ2-1; no firm D call. The sample consisted of peripheral blood. The CDR3 loop reads CACSLGPSNEQFL. CDR3 sequence (DNA): TGTGCCTGCAGCTTAGGCCCGTCCAATGAGCAGTTCCTC.